This T cell receptor (beta chain) was captured by sequencing in a study of T cells in Graves' hyperthyroidism and ophthalmopathy. Findings of the study overall: Ophthalmopathy stood apart from stable hyperthyroidism in a 13 V-J model.

This clonotype occurred many times. Its matching antigen is unknown. The CDR3 regions of TCR beta were amplified from RNA transcripts. Using the HTBI primer set, a first-round RT-PCR was run on the TCR CDR3. TCRdb ran MiXCR on the multiplex PCR reads and lists one entry per CDR3 protein. The data hold hundreds of thousands of distinct CDR3 sequences, with roughly 14% observed a single time. This sequence was found in a young man with Graves' ophthalmopathy. Sequencing used blood.

CDR3 nucleotide sequence: TGTGCCTGGAGTGTAGCGCAGGGGACTAATCCCCTCCACTTT. Amino acid sequence: CAWSVAQGTNPLHF. This sequence joins TRBV30 and TRBJ1-6; TRBD1 is a possible D gene (6 bases). Trimming shortened V by 0 bases and J by 13 bases, and 16 bases separated the two germline ends. Germline V lookup: CDR1 GTSNPN, CDR2 SVGIG (reference sequence). The CDR3 has 14 residues.